Listed below are T cell receptor beta chains from one sample, sequenced in a study of blood T cell repertoires in COVID-19. Only in-frame clones appear in the TCRdb table, and some are missing; sequencing was by immunoSEQ multiplex PCR. The repertoire includes around 150,000 clones, roughly 90% of them detected once, and about 4% sits in the top ten. The sequencing input was peripheral blood. The receptors derive from a woman in her fifties or sixties with active or convalescent COVID-19. Both conserved end residues are part of each CDR3. The order of the fields is V gene, D gene, J gene, clone size, CDR3 length, CDR3 protein, CDR3 DNA. D genes are given only for firm matches. Size is stated for part of the rows, as once, few or many counts, or as a class when the clone is expanded.

TRBV7-9	.	TRBJ2-3	.	15	CASSLDGSVTDTQYF	TGTGCCAGCAGCTTAGATGGTAGCGTCACAGATACGCAGTATTTT
TRBV7-6	TRBD2	TRBJ2-1	.	15	CASSLSGGTYNEQFF	TGTGCCAGCAGCCTGAGCGGGGGGACCTACAATGAGCAGTTCTTC
TRBV19	TRBD1	TRBJ1-4	.	15	CASQYRPGGTEKLFF	TGTGCCAGCCAGTATAGGCCAGGGGGGACTGAAAAACTGTTTTTT
TRBV10-3	.	TRBJ2-1	.	12	CAIRSGYNEQFF	TGTGCCATCAGATCGGGCTACAATGAGCAGTTCTTC
TRBV7-9	TRBD1	TRBJ1-1	.	14	CASSAGQGNTEAFF	TGTGCCAGCAGCGCGGGACAGGGAAACACTGAAGCTTTCTTT
TRBV29-1	.	TRBJ2-3	.	12	CSVGGYTDTQYF	TGCAGCGTCGGGGGATACACAGATACGCAGTATTTT
TRBV7-2	TRBD1	TRBJ2-7	once	17	CASSLGPSGTGGYEQYF	TGTGCCAGCAGCTTAGGACCTTCCGGGACAGGGGGCTACGAGCAGTACTTC
TRBV28	.	TRBJ1-3	.	15	CASSSRQWPGNTIYF	TGTGCCAGCAGTTCACGACAGTGGCCTGGAAACACCATATATTTT
TRBV5-4	.	TRBJ1-3	.	16	CASSLDSPYSGNTIYF	TGTGCCAGCAGCTTGGACAGCCCGTACTCTGGAAACACCATATATTTT
TRBV15	TRBD1	TRBJ1-4	.	16	CATSRDRGGTNEKLFF	TGTGCCACCAGCCGTGACAGGGGTGGAACTAATGAAAAACTGTTTTTT
TRBV7-9	.	TRBJ1-2	.	14	CASSPNGGNYGYTF	TGTGCCAGCAGCCCGAACGGGGGAAACTATGGCTACACCTTC
TRBV7-2	.	TRBJ1-2	.	15	CASSLGQGRTYGYTF	TGTGCCAGCAGCTTAGGGCAGGGGCGAACCTATGGCTACACCTTC
TRBV5-8	.	TRBJ2-5	.	14	CASSLRGGQETQYF	TGTGCCAGCAGCTTGAGGGGGGGCCAAGAGACCCAGTACTTC
TRBV28	TRBD1	TRBJ1-6	.	15	CASSFRGQGNSPLHF	TGTGCCAGCAGTTTCCGGGGACAGGGAAATTCACCCCTCCACTTT
TRBV7-2	.	TRBJ1-1	few	13	CASSLTSNTEAFF	TGTGCCAGCAGCTTAACATCGAACACTGAAGCTTTCTTT
TRBV12-1	.	TRBJ1-4	.	15	CASSKRDGRNEKLFF	TGTGCCAGCAGCAAGCGGGACGGACGAAATGAAAAACTGTTTTTT
TRBV6-5	.	TRBJ1-1	.	12	CASISMNTEAFF	TGTGCCAGCATTTCAATGAACACTGAAGCTTTCTTT
TRBV12-3/TRBV12-4	.	TRBJ2-7	.	13	CASSLGTEYEQYF	TGTGCCAGCAGTTTAGGGACAGAATACGAGCAGTACTTC
TRBV2	.	TRBJ1-1	.	16	CASSEGRWGQGTEAFF	TGTGCCAGCAGTGAGGGACGTTGGGGGCAGGGCACTGAAGCTTTCTTT
TRBV30	TRBD1	TRBJ1-2	once	14	CAWNLGQGPYGYTF	TGTGCCTGGAATCTGGGACAGGGGCCCTATGGCTACACCTTC
TRBV27	.	TRBJ1-6	.	14	CASSLYRAVSPLHF	TGTGCCAGCAGTTTATACAGGGCGGTATCACCCCTCCACTTT
TRBV7-8	TRBD1	TRBJ1-2	.	17	CASSLVRRGLIPNGYTF	TGTGCCAGCAGCTTAGTGCGCAGGGGGCTAATCCCCAATGGCTACACCTTC
TRBV9	.	TRBJ2-7	.	13	CASSGSDKYEQYF	TGTGCCAGCAGCGGGTCGGACAAATACGAGCAGTACTTC
TRBV7-2	.	TRBJ2-2	.	13	CASSPRVTGELFF	TGTGCCAGCAGCCCTCGGGTTACCGGGGAGCTGTTTTTT
TRBV19	TRBD1	TRBJ1-1	.	14	CASSLTGVSAEAFF	TGTGCCAGTAGCCTGACAGGGGTTAGTGCTGAAGCTTTCTTT
TRBV4-1	TRBD2	TRBJ2-1	.	16	CASSQGSGGAYNEQFF	TGCGCCAGCAGCCAGGGTAGCGGGGGGGCTTACAATGAGCAGTTCTTC
TRBV12-3/TRBV12-4	.	TRBJ2-3	.	12	CASWTPTDTQYF	TGTGCCAGTTGGACACCCACAGATACGCAGTATTTT
TRBV19	TRBD1	TRBJ1-6	.	19	CASSLTAGQGAMLNSPLHF	TGTGCCAGTAGTCTCACTGCCGGACAGGGGGCTATGCTAAATTCACCCCTCCACTTT
TRBV6-6	TRBD2	TRBJ2-1	few	15	CASSKLAGEYNEQFF	TGTGCCAGCAGTAAGCTAGCGGGGGAGTACAATGAGCAGTTCTTC
TRBV12-5	TRBD2	TRBJ2-3	.	14	CASGFGLVADTQYF	TGTGCTAGTGGTTTCGGACTAGTAGCAGATACGCAGTATTTT
TRBV5-1	.	TRBJ1-1	.	14	CASSWGELNTEAFF	TGCGCCAGCAGCTGGGGGGAGTTGAACACTGAAGCTTTCTTT
TRBV3-1/TRBV3-2	TRBD2	TRBJ2-2	.	18	CASSHFSSGGPDTGELFF	TGTGCCAGCAGCCACTTCTCTAGCGGGGGTCCGGACACCGGGGAGCTGTTTTTT
TRBV7-2	TRBD1	TRBJ2-1	.	15	CASSLEPGTANEQFF	TGTGCCAGCAGCTTAGAGCCCGGGACAGCCAATGAGCAGTTCTTC
TRBV11-3	TRBD1	TRBJ1-1	.	14	CASSRTGVGTEAFF	TGTGCCAGCAGCCGGACAGGGGTTGGCACTGAAGCTTTCTTT
TRBV18	.	TRBJ1-3	.	11	CASSLQKTIYF	TGTGCCAGCTCACTACAAAAGACCATATATTTT
TRBV10-3	.	TRBJ1-1	.	13	CAISEGQTPEAFF	TGTGCCATCAGTGAGGGACAGACCCCTGAAGCTTTCTTT
TRBV2	.	TRBJ2-5	.	14	CASSSQALRETQYF	TGTGCCAGCTCCTCACAGGCACTCCGAGAGACCCAGTACTTC
TRBV2	.	TRBJ1-6	.	15	CASRPQGSNNSPLHF	TGTGCCAGCAGGCCCCAGGGGTCGAATAATTCACCCCTCCACTTT
TRBV11-2	TRBD1	TRBJ1-2	few	16	CASSSWTGDANYGYTF	TGTGCCAGCAGCTCTTGGACAGGGGATGCTAACTATGGCTACACCTTC
TRBV6-5	.	TRBJ1-6	.	13	CASSPRQFSPLHF	TGTGCCAGCAGTCCCCGACAGTTTTCACCCCTCCACTTT
TRBV9	TRBD1	TRBJ2-3	.	15	CASSMTGWVTDTQYF	TGTGCCAGCAGCATGACAGGGTGGGTAACAGATACGCAGTATTTT
TRBV4-3	.	TRBJ1-5	.	13	CASSPGLNQPQHF	TGCGCCAGCAGCCCGGGTCTCAATCAGCCCCAGCATTTT
TRBV10-2	.	TRBJ2-3	.	16	CASSESGGRSTDTQYF	TGCGCCAGCAGTGAAAGTGGGGGCAGGAGCACAGATACGCAGTATTTT
TRBV5-1	.	TRBJ1-1	.	16	CASSHGPRPGDTEAFF	TGCGCCAGCAGCCACGGGCCCAGGCCAGGGGACACTGAAGCTTTCTTT
TRBV3-1/TRBV3-2	.	TRBJ2-1	.	12	CASSRSAGEQFF	TGTGCCAGCAGCCGGAGCGCGGGTGAGCAGTTCTTC
TRBV19	.	TRBJ1-1	.	14	CASNRGTVNTEAFF	TGTGCCAGTAATCGGGGGACGGTGAACACTGAAGCTTTCTTT